One and the same sample provided the 23 T cell receptor beta chains below, sequenced in a study of regulatory T cells in long-lasting Graves disease. Arm-PCR with iRepertoire HTBI primers amplified the CDR3 regions for these TCR beta libraries. TCRdb used MiXCR to reprocess the multiplex PCR reads, holding one entry per CDR3 protein. The table shows 420,000 or so distinct CDR3 sequences, with over 15% occurring only once. This sample's time point: newly diagnosed GD, antithyroid drugs for less than 3 months. There was RNA extracted from PBMCs, and the TCR library was made from it. This same sample was also taken into another study, of T cells in Graves' hyperthyroidism and ophthalmopathy.

The source was peripheral blood mononuclear cells (PBMCs), collected at new diagnosis, from a patient treated with antithyroid drugs. These receptors were taken from a woman between 18 and 29 years old with Graves disease.

In its sample, this clonotype was seen a few times. The rearrangement links TRBV27 to TRBJ1-2, with D perhaps matching TRBD1 (6 bases). This CDR3 has 14 residues. Germline V CDR1 and CDR2: MNHEY, SMNVEV (reference sequence). The V end lost 1 base, the J end lost 6 bases, and 12 bases lay between the germline ends. The CDR3 DNA follows: TGTGCCAGCAGTTTATATCAGGGGTCGGATGGCTACACCTTC. It specifies CASSLYQGSDGYTF.

This clonotype has only a few counts. Without the conserved terminal phenylalanine or tryptophan, this CDR3 likely stems from a read error. The J gene is TRBJ2-7, the V gene TRBV20-1; D not resolved. The CDR3 length is 14 residues. CDR1 is DFQATT, CDR2 SNEGSKA, per germline (reference sequence). Trimming took off 3 bases at V and 0 bases at J, with 12 bases between the two ends. CDR3 sequence: CSARGPGYSYEQYL. CDR3 in DNA: TGCAGTGCTAGGGGCCCTGGTTACTCCTACGAGCAGTACCTC.

The chain couples TRBV5-6 to TRBJ1-1; D gene ambiguous. The V end was cut by 4 bases, the J end by 4 bases, with 14 bases between. There are 14 residues in the CDR3. CDR1 and CDR2 (germline): SGHDT, YYEEEE. The CDR3 DNA reads TGTGCCAGCAGCCTGTGGCCGGGAACCACTGAAGCTTTCTTT. Translating it yields CASSLWPGTTEAFF.

Ten or more counts support this clonotype. V usage is TRBV6-1 and J usage is TRBJ1-1; no firm D call. Germline values: CDR1 MNHNS, CDR2 SASEGT. Trimming took off 2 bases at V and 1 base at J, with 8 bases between the two ends. This CDR3 contains 14 residues. CDR3: CASSELGGNTEAFF. CDR3 DNA: TGTGCCAGCAGTGAACTGGGCGGGAACACTGAAGCTTTCTTT.

This clonotype has more than one count but fewer than ten. The gene calls are TRBV20-1 and TRBJ1-5; maybe TRBD1 (5 bases). CDR3 length: 15 amino acids. CDR1 and CDR2 (germline): DFQATT, SNEGSKA (reference sequence). The V gene lost 0 bases and the J gene lost 5 bases, with 14 bases spanning the gap. The DNA for the CDR3 is TGCAGTGCTAGAGATCTCTCAGGGTTCGATCAGCCCCAGCATTTT. Protein sequence: CSARDLSGFDQPQHF.

This clonotype was recorded at least ten times. The rearrangement links TRBV6-1 to TRBJ2-7, with D perhaps matching TRBD1 or TRBD2 (5 bases each). Trimming removed 10 bases from V and 0 bases from J, with 19 bases in between. CDR1 is MNHNS and CDR2 is SASEGT in the germline V gene. This CDR3 contains 15 residues. Here the CDR3 reads CATTPGLPSSYEQYF. CDR3 DNA sequence: TGTGCCACGACCCCGGGGCTACCGAGCTCCTACGAGCAGTACTTC.

The J gene is TRBJ1-4, the V gene TRBV7-9; D possibly corresponds to TRBD1 (5 bases). CDR1 and CDR2 from the germline V gene are SEHNR and FQNEAQ (reference sequence). The CDR3 sequence is 18 residues long. Trimming shortened V by 0 bases and J by 6 bases, and 20 bases separated the two germline ends. The CDR3 bases are TGTGCCAGCAGCTTAGCCAGGGAGGTGGCAAAAAAAGATGAAAAACTGTTTTTT. Protein sequence: CASSLAREVAKKDEKLFF.

The V gene is TRBV7-9, the J gene TRBJ2-7, with unresolved D. Trimming left V 3 bases short and J 2 bases short, with 11 bases between. The CDR3 extends over 14 amino acids. The germline CDR1 and CDR2 sequences are SEHNR and FQNEAQ (reference sequence). For the CDR3, the DNA is TGTGCCAGCAGCTTTCTGACATCCCCCTACGAGCAGTACTTC. It specifies CASSFLTSPYEQYF.

The rearrangement joins TRBV29-1 to TRBJ1-1; unclear D gene. The CDR3 is 12 residues long. V lost 3 bases and J lost 9, with 14 bases in between. Germline CDR1 is SQVTM and CDR2 is ANQGSEA. The DNA for the CDR3 is TGCAGCGTTGACCACCCGGGAGGGAAAGCTTTCTTT. Residues: CSVDHPGGKAFF.

On this clonotype itself: A read error is the likely source, as a far larger clone sits one nucleotide away. V is TRBV6-9 and J is TRBJ2-1; D possibly matches TRBD1 or TRBD2 (5 bases each). V was shortened by 3 bases and J by 10 bases, with 16 bases between the two germline ends. The CDR3 has 14 amino acids. Germline CDR1 and CDR2: MNHGY and SVAAGI. The CDR3 spells CASSYSPGTYEQFF. The CDR3 DNA reads as TGTGCCAGCAGTTACTCCCCAGGGACCTACGAGCAGTTCTTC.

Of note for this clonotype: Possible read error: a much larger clone is one base away. The chain recombines TRBV5-5 with TRBJ1-4; no firm D call. The germline CDR1 and CDR2 sequences are SGHKS and YYEKEE (reference sequence). The CDR3 is 15 residues long. CDR3 residues: CAGSLSSQNHEKLFF. The CDR3 DNA follows: TGTGCCGGCAGCTTGTCTTCTCAAAACCATGAAAAACTGTTTTTT.

The chain carries TRBV4-1 and TRBJ2-7; 10 bases map to TRBD1. The ends lost 1 base at V and 4 bases at J; junction bases unmatched: 16. The CDR3 length is 19 residues. In germline, CDR1 is MGHRA, CDR2 YSYEKL. The DNA of the CDR3 is TGCGCCAGCAGCCAAGCTTCCGGGGGACGGGACAGGGGTCGGTACGAGCAGTACTTC. Residues: CASSQASGGRDRGRYEQYF.

The CDR3 bases are TGCGCCAGCAGCTTGGCCGCTGCGGGCCCTACGGATGAGCAGTTCTTC. This encodes CASSLAAAGPTDEQFF. The V and J genes are TRBV5-1 and TRBJ2-1; tentatively, D is TRBD2 (5 bases). The CDR3 consists of 16 residues. CDR1 and CDR2 from the germline V gene are SGHRS and YFSETQ. Trimming removed 0 bases at V and 8 bases at J, with 18 bases between.

V is TRBV15 and J is TRBJ2-7, with TRBD2 identical over 9 bases. The J segment lost 0 bases and the V segment lost 1 base, leaving 1 base of the junction unmatched. The CDR3 extends over 15 amino acids. The V gene's germline CDR1 is LNHNV and CDR2 YYDKDF (reference sequence). This CDR3 is CATSRVSGSSYEQYF. CDR3 nucleotide sequence: TGTGCCACCAGCAGAGTTAGCGGGAGCTCCTACGAGCAGTACTTC.

In this sample, this clonotype turned up a few times. This CDR3 is CASSYRANSNQPQHF. CDR3 DNA: TGTGCCAGCAGTTACAGGGCCAATAGCAATCAGCCCCAGCATTTT. V is TRBV6-2 or TRBV6-3 and J is TRBJ1-5; D not resolved. V was clipped by 2 bases and J by 0 bases, with 8 bases between them. Germline CDR1 reads MNHEY; CDR2 reads SVGEGT. The length of the CDR3 is 15 residues.

This chain joins TRBV28 and TRBJ2-7, with no clear D. The CDR3 is 14 residues long. The germline V gene has CDR1 MDHEN and CDR2 SYDVKM. Trimming removed 1 base from V and 3 bases from J, with 10 bases in between. In nucleotides, the CDR3 is TGTGCCAGCAGTTTATTTAACTTAGGCTACGAGCAGTACTTC. Amino acids: CASSLFNLGYEQYF.

This clonotype was seen at least ten times. The V call is TRBV7-2, the J call TRBJ2-1; 15 positions match TRBD2. The V gene's germline CDR1 is SGHTA and CDR2 FQGNSA. CDR3 length: 17 residues. V lost 3 bases and J lost 5; bases outside the gene matches: 5. The CDR3 sequence: CASSLFGTSGRNNEQFF. DNA for the CDR3: TGTGCCAGCAGCTTGTTTGGGACTAGCGGGAGGAACAATGAGCAGTTCTTC.

This clonotype appeared many times. The gene calls are TRBV2 and TRBJ1-5; D is unclear. The CDR3 has 14 residues. The germline V and J ends were trimmed by 4 bases and 1 base, with 8 bases remaining between them. Germline V gives CDR1 SNHLY, CDR2 FYNNEI. CDR3: CASSGEISNQPQHF. CDR3 in DNA: TGTGCCAGCAGTGGAGAAATCAGCAATCAGCCCCAGCATTTT.

V gene TRBV27 combines with J gene TRBJ1-6; weak D call: TRBD1 (5 bases). This CDR3 has 16 amino acids. V shed 0 bases and J shed 7 bases, with 13 bases lying between them. In germline, CDR1 is MNHEY, CDR2 SMNVEV (reference sequence). DNA of the CDR3: TGTGCCAGCAGTTTATCGGCAGGGTATTCAAATTCACCCCTCCACTTT. Its protein product is CASSLSAGYSNSPLHF.

This clonotype was detected only a few times. The chain has TRBV20-1 and TRBJ1-1; maybe TRBD1 (6 bases). The ends were cut back, 5 bases at V and 0 bases at J, with 16 bases in the middle. Germline V gene data show CDR1 as DFQATT and CDR2 as SNEGSKA (reference sequence). The CDR3 covers 15 residues. The CDR3: CSAPGGGGMNTEAFF. In DNA form, the CDR3 reads TGCAGTGCTCCCGGGGGGGGGGGCATGAACACTGAAGCTTTCTTT.

In this sample, this clonotype turned up many times. The rearrangement uses TRBV11-2 and TRBJ2-5, with D hard to call. Between the trimmed V and J ends, which lost 1 base and 7 bases, there was a span of 13 bases. CDR3 length equals 14 residues. CDR1 is SGHAT, CDR2 FQNNGV, per germline. The DNA of the CDR3 is TGTGCCAGCAGCTTAGTTCCAGTCCGCGGGACCCAGTACTTC. Its translation is CASSLVPVRGTQYF.

The table lists this clonotype with a few counts. The chain is built from TRBV7-6 and TRBJ2-3, with 7 bases matching TRBD1. The CDR3 is 18 amino acids. V gave up 1 base and J gave up 2 bases; unmatched junction bases: 12. CDR1 is SGHVS, CDR2 FNYEAQ, per germline. The CDR3 region is CASSLVPTSQGITDTQYF. The DNA of the CDR3 is TGTGCCAGCAGCTTAGTCCCCACCTCACAGGGGATCACAGATACGCAGTATTTT.

This clonotype was recorded many times. The CDR3 bases are TGTGCCAGCAGTCTGAGACTAGCGCCCTACAATGAGCAGTTCTTC. This codes for CASSLRLAPYNEQFF. The chain combines TRBV6-1 with TRBJ2-1; 8 bases fit TRBD2. Germline CDR1 is MNHNS and CDR2 is SASEGT. V was clipped by 5 bases and J by 2 bases; unmatched bases: 5. This CDR3 region has 15 residues.